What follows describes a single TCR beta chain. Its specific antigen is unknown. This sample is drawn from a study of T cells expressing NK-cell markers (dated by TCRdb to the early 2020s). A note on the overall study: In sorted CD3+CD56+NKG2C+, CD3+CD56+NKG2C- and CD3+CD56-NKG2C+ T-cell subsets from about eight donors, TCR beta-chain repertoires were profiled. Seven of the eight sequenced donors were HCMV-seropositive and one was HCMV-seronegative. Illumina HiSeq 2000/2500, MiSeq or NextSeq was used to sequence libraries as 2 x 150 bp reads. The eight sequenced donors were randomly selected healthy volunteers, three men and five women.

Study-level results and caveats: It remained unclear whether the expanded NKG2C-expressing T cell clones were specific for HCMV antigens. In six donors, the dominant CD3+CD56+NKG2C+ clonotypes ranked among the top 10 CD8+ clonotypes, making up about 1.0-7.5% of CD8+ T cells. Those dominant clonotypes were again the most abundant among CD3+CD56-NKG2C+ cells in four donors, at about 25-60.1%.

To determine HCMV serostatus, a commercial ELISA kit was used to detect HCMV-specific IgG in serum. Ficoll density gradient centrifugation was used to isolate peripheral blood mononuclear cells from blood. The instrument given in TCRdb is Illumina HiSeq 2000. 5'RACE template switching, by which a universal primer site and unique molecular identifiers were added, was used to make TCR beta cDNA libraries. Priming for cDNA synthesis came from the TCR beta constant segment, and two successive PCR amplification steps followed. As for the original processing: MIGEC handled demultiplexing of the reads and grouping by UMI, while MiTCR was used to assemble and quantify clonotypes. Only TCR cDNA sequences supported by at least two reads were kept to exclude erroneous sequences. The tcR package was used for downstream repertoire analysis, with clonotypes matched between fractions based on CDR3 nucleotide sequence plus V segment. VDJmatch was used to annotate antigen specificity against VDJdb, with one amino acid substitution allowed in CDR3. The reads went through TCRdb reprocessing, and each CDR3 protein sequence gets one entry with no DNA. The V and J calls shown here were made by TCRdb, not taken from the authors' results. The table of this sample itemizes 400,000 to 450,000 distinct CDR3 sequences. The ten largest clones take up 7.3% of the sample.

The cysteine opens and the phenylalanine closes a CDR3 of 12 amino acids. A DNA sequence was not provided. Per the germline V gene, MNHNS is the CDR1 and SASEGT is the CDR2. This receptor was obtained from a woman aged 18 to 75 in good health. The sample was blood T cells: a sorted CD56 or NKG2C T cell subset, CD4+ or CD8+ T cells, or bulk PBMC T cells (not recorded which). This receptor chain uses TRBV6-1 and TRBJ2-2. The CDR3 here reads CASSGTLRELFF.